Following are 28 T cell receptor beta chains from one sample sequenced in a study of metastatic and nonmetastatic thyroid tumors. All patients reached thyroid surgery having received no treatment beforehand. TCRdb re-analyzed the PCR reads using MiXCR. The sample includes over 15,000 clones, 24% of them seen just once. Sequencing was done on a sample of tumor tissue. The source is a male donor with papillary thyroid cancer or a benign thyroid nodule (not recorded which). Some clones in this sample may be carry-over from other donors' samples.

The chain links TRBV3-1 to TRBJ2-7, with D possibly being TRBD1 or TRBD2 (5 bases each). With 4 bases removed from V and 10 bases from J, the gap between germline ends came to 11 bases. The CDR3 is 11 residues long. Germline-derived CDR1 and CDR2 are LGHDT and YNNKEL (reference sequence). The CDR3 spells CASSLEGRQYF. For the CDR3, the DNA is TGTGCCAGCAGCCTAGAGGGACGTCAGTACTTC.

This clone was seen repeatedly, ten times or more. CDR3 amino acids: CASSDEGEQYF. As DNA, the CDR3 is TGTGCCAGCAGCGACGAGGGAGAGCAGTACTTC. The chain uses TRBV3-1 and TRBJ2-7, with a possible D match to TRBD2 (5 bases). Germline V gives CDR1 LGHDT, CDR2 YNNKEL (reference sequence). The CDR3 loop spans 11 amino acids. V was clipped by 5 bases and J by 7 bases, with 9 bases between them.

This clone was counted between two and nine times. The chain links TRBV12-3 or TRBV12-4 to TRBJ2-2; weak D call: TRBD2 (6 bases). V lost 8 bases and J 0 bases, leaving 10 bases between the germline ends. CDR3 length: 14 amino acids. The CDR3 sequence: CASRLATNTGELFF. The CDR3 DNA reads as TGTGCCAGCCGGCTAGCGACGAACACCGGGGAGCTGTTTTTT.

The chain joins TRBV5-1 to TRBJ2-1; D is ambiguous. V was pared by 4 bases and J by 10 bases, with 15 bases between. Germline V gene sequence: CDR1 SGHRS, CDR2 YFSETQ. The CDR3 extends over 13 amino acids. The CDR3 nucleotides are TGCGCCAGCAGCCCCTTAGTTTTAGAAGAGCAGTTCTTC. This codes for CASSPLVLEEQFF.

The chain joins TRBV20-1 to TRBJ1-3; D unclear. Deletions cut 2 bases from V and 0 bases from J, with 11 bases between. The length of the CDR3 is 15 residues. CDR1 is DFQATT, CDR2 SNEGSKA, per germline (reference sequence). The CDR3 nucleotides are TGCAGTGCTAGACGACGGACGGACTCTGGAAACACCATATATTTT. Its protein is CSARRRTDSGNTIYF.

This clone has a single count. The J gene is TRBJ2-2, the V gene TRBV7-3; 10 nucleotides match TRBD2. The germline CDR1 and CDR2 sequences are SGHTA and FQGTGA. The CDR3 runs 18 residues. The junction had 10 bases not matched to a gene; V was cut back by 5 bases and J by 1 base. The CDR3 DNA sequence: TGTGCCAGCAGCCCCCGCCGCCGGACTAGCGGGAACACCGGGGAGCTGTTTTTT. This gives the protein CASSPRRRTSGNTGELFF.

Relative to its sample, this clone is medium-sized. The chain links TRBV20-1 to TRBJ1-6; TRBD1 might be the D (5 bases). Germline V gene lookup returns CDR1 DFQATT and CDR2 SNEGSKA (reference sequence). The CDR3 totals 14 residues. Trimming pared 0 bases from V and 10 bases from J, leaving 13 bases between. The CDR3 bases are TGCAGTGCTAGAGATGGCGGGGGAGGGTCACCCCTCCACTTT. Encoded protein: CSARDGGGGSPLHF.

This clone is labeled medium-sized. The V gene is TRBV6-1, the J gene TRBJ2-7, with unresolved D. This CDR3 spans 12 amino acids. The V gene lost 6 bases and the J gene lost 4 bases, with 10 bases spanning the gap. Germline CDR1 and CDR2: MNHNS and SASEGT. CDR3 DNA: TGTGCCAGCAGCCATACAACTTACGAGCAGTACTTC. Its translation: CASSHTTYEQYF.

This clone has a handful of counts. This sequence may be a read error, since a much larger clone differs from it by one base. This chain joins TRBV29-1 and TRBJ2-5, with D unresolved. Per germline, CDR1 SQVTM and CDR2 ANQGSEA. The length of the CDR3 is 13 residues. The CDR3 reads CSVEHGIQETHYF. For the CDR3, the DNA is TGCAGCGTTGAACACGGTATACAAGAGACCCATTACTTC.

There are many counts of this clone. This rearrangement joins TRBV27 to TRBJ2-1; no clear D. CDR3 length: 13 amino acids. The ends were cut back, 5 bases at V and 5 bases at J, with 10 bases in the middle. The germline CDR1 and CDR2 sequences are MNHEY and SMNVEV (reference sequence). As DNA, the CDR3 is TGTGCCAGCAGTCTTTATCCGGACAATGAGCAGTTCTTC. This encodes CASSLYPDNEQFF.

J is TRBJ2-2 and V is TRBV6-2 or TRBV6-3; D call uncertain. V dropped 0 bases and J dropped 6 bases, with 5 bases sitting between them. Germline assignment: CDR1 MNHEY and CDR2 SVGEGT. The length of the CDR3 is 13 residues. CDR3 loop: CASSYSRAGELFF. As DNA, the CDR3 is TGTGCCAGCAGTTACTCTCGAGCCGGGGAGCTGTTTTTT.

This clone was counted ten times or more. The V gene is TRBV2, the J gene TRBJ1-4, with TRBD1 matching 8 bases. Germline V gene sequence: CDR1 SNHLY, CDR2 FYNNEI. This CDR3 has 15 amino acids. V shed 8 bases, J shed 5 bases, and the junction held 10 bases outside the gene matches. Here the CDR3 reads CASFYGTGGNEKLFF. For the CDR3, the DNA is TGTGCCAGCTTCTACGGAACAGGGGGGAATGAAAAACTGTTTTTT.

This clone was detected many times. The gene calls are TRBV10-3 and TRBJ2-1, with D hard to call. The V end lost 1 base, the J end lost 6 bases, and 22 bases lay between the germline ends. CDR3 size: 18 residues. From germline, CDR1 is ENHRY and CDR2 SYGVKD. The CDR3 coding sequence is TGTGCCATCAGTGAGTTCAACCCCTTCCCGCCATACACCAATGAGCAGTTCTTC. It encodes CAISEFNPFPPYTNEQFF.

The CDR3 DNA reads as TGCGCCAGCAGCTTGTCCCGGGACAGGGTCGCCTACGAGCAGTACTTC. Translated, it gives CASSLSRDRVAYEQYF. This chain links TRBV5-1 with TRBJ2-7; 9 bases are shared with TRBD1. V shed 1 base, J shed 2 bases, and the junction held 7 bases outside the gene matches. This CDR3 region has 16 residues. Germline CDR1 and CDR2: SGHRS and YFSETQ.

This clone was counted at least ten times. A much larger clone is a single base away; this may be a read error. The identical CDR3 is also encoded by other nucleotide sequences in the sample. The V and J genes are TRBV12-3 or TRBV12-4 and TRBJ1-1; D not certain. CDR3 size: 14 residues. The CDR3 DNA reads TGTGCCAGCCAATCTCAAGGCCCCAACACTGAAGCATTCTTT. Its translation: CASQSQGPNTEAFF.

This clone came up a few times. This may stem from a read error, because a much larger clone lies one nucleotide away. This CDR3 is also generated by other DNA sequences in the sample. DNA of the CDR3: TGTGCCAGCAGCAGTGGGACAGGTCCCTACGAGCAGTACTTC. Translating gives CASSSGTGPYEQYF. The V call is TRBV7-6, the J call TRBJ2-7; 8 nucleotides align to TRBD1. Losses at the gene ends were 5 bases for V and 2 bases for J; bases not matched to a gene: 5. The CDR3 totals 14 residues. Germline V lookup: CDR1 SGHVS, CDR2 FNYEAQ.

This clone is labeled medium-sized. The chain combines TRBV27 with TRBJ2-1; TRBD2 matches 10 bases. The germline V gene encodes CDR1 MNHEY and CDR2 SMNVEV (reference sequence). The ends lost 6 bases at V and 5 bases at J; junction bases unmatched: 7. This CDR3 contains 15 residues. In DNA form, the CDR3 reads TGTGCCAGCAGCCAAGCTAGCGGGGGAAACAATGAGCAGTTCTTC. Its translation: CASSQASGGNNEQFF.

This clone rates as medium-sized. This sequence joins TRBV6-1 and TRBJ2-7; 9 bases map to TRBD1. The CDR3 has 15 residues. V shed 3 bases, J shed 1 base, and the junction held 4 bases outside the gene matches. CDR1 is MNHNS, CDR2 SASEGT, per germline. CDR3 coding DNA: TGTGCCAGCAGTGAGGGTGGGACAGGGTCCTACGAGCAGTACTTC. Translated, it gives CASSEGGTGSYEQYF.

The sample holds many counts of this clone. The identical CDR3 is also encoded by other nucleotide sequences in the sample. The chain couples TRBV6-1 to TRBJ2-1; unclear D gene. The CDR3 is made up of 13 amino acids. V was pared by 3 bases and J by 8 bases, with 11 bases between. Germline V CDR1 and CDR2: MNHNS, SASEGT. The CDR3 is CASSEAIRDEQFF. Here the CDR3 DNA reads TGTGCCAGCAGTGAGGCAATAAGGGATGAGCAGTTCTTC.

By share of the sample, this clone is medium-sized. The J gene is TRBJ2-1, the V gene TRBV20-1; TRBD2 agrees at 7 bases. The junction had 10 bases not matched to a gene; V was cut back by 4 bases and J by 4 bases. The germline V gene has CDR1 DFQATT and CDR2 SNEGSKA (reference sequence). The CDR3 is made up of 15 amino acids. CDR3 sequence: CSAKKTGGLYNEQFF. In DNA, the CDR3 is TGCAGTGCTAAAAAAACGGGAGGCCTGTACAATGAGCAGTTCTTC.

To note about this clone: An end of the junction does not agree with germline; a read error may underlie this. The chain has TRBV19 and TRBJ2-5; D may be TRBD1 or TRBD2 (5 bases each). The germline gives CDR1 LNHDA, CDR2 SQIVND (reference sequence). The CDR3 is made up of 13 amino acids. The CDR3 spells CASSIEGTETQYF. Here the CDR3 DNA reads TGTGCTAGTAGTATAGAAGGGACAGAGACCCAGTACTTC.

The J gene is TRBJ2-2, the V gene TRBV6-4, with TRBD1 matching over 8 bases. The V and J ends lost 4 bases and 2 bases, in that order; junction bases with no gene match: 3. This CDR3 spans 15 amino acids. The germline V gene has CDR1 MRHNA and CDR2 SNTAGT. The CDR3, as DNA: TGTGCCAGCAGTGGTTCAGGGGGCAACACCGGGGAGCTGTTTTTT. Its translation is CASSGSGGNTGELFF.

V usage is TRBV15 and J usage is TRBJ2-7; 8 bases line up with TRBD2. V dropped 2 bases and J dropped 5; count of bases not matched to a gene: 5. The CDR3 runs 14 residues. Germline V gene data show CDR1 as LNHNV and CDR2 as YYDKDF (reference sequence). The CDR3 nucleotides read TGTGCCACCAGCAGATGGCGGGAGGTCAACGAGCAGTACTTC. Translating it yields CATSRWREVNEQYF.

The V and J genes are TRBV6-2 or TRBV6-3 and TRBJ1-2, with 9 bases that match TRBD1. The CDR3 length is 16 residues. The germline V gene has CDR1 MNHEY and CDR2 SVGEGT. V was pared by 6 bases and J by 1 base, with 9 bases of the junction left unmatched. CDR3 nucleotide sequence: TGTGCCAGCAGACCGGGACAGGGACCCTTTAACTATGGCTACACCTTC. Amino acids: CASRPGQGPFNYGYTF.

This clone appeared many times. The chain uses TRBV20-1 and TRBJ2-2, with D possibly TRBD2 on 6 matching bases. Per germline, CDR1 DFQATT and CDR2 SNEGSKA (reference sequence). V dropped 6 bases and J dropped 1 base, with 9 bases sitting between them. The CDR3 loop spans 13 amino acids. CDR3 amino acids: CSAPGGNTGELFF. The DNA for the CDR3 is TGCAGTGCACCCGGGGGGAACACCGGGGAGCTGTTTTTT.

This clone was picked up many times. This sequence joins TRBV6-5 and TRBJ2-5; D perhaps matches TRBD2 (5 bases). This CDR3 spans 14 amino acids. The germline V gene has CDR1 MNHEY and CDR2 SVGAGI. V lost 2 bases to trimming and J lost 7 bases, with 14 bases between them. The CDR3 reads CASSYLAGERTQYF. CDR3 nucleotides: TGTGCCAGCAGTTACCTCGCCGGGGAGAGGACCCAGTACTTC.

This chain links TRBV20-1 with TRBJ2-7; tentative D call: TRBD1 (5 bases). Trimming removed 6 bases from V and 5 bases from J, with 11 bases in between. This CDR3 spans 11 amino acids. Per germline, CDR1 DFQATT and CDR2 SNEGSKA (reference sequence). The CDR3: CSAAIRDEQYF. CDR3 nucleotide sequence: TGCAGTGCCGCCATCAGGGACGAGCAGTACTTC.

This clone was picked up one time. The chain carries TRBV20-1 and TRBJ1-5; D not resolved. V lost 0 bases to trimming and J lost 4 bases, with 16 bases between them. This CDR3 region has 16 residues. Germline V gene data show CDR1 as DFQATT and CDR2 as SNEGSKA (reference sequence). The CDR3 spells CSAREAVTYSNQPQHF. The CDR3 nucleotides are TGCAGTGCTAGAGAAGCAGTTACCTATAGTAATCAGCCCCAGCATTTT.